This T cell receptor (beta chain) derives from a study of CD8+ T cells in alopecia areata. Findings and limits, study-wide: Higher clonality than in normal scalp was seen in lesional scalp, especially alopecia totalis/universalis.

Treatment noted: oral pan-JAK inhibitor, 5-10 mg twice daily. The sorting of PBMCs gave CD4+ and CD8+ T cells. The ends were cut back, 7 bases at V and 2 bases at J, with 6 bases in the middle. This CDR3 contains 13 residues. Germline V CDR1 and CDR2: MNHEY, SMNVEV (reference sequence). This clone was counted only a few times. The antigen remains undetermined. After isolation, RNA underwent reverse transcription to generate cDNA as the sequencing template. The data were produced by immunoSEQ multiplex PCR, yet TCRdb's version contains in-frame clones alone and is incomplete. The sample lists over 150,000 clones; less than 80% were seen once.

The source material was CD4+ T cells sorted from blood, sampled at week 24, from a patient treated with tofacitinib. V and J are TRBV27 and TRBJ2-6; D is unclear. The clonotype was recovered from a human donor with alopecia areata. CDR3 coding DNA: TGTGCCAGCAACCTCGCTGGGGCCAACGTCCTGACTTTC. Encoded protein: CASNLAGANVLTF.